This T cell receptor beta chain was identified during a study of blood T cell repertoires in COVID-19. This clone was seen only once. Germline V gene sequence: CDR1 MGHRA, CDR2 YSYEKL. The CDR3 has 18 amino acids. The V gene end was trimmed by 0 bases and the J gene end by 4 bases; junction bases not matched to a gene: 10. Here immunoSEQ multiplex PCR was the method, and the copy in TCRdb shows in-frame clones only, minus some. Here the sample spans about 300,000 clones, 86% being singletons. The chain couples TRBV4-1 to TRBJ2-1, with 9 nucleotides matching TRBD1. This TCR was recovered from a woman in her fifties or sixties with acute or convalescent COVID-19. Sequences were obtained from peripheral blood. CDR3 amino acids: CASSQEVPGTGSYNEQFF. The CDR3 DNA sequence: TGCGCCAGCAGCCAAGAGGTCCCCGGGACAGGGAGTTACAATGAGCAGTTCTTC.